Below, 32 T cell receptor beta chains from the same sample are listed, as sequenced in a study of CD8 T cells in Susac syndrome. RNA, at about 0.45 to 1 ug, was reverse transcribed with random hexamers. TCRdb ran MiXCR on the immunoSEQ multiplex PCR reads and lists one entry per CDR3 protein. Of hundreds of thousands of distinct CDR3 sequences detected, 95% appear once; the ten largest clones hold around 0.099%. The sample consisted of CD4+ T cells from PBMCs. These receptors came from a human donor with multiple sclerosis.

V usage is TRBV30 and J usage is TRBJ2-5; a possible D gene is TRBD2 (5 bases). The CDR3 has 12 residues. Trimming took off 0 bases at V and 7 bases at J, with 9 bases between the two ends. From germline, CDR1 is GTSNPN and CDR2 SVGIG (reference sequence). CDR3 residues: CAWSVAVGTQYF. CDR3 in DNA: TGTGCCTGGAGTGTAGCGGTAGGGACCCAGTACTTC.

The chain joins TRBV28 to TRBJ2-1; 11 bases are a match to TRBD2. This CDR3 has 16 amino acids. Germline-derived CDR1 and CDR2 are MDHEN and SYDVKM. V gave up 4 bases and J gave up 2 bases; unmatched junction bases: 4. DNA of the CDR3: TGTGCCAGCAGTTCACCGGGACTAGCGGCCTACAATGAGCAGTTCTTC. Its protein is CASSSPGLAAYNEQFF.

The gene calls are TRBV24-1 and TRBJ2-1; D unresolved. Germline CDR1 KGHDR, CDR2 SFDVKD. Deletions cut 3 bases from V and 12 bases from J, with 11 bases between. CDR3 size: 12 residues. The CDR3: CATSDPAERQFF. For the CDR3, the DNA is TGTGCCACCAGTGATCCAGCAGAAAGGCAGTTCTTC.

V is TRBV6-2 or TRBV6-3 and J is TRBJ2-3; D unclear. V was trimmed by 10 bases and J by 4 bases, leaving 9 bases between them. Looked up from germline, CDR1 is MNHEY and CDR2 is SVGEGT. This CDR3 is built from 11 residues. The CDR3 bases are TGTGCCATTTCGAACTCAGATACGCAGTATTTT. Its protein product is CAISNSDTQYF.

This chain links TRBV20-1 with TRBJ2-1; 9 bases are shared with TRBD2. After removal of 5 bases from V and 6 bases from J, the junction contained 11 bases not matched to a gene. Germline assignment: CDR1 DFQATT and CDR2 SNEGSKA (reference sequence). The CDR3 consists of 15 residues. CDR3 DNA: TGCAGTGCTGTGAGTGGTAGCGGGGGTATCAATGAGCAGTTCTTC. Translation gives CSAVSGSGGINEQFF.

The chain is built from TRBV30 and TRBJ1-2; D unclear. Germline CDR1 reads GTSNPN; CDR2 reads SVGIG (reference sequence). This CDR3 has 12 amino acids. Trimming took 0 bases from V and 7 from J, leaving 9 bases between them. The CDR3 DNA reads TGTGCCTGGAGTGTTGTCTGGGTTGGCTACACCTTC. Amino acids: CAWSVVWVGYTF.

This clonotype came up once. The chain carries TRBV7-9 and TRBJ1-1, with D tentatively TRBD1 (5 bases). The V gene's germline CDR1 is SEHNR and CDR2 FQNEAQ (reference sequence). V lost 11 bases, J lost 2 bases, and 18 bases lay in between. This CDR3 contains 14 residues. CDR3 sequence reads: CAAPGPGANTEAFF. The CDR3 DNA follows: TGTGCCGCCCCGGGACCGGGAGCTAACACTGAAGCTTTCTTT.

The chain links TRBV14 to TRBJ1-2; possibly TRBD1 for D (5 bases). This CDR3 region has 14 residues. V dropped 3 bases and J dropped 2 bases, with 10 bases sitting between them. Looked up from germline, CDR1 is SGHDN and CDR2 is FVKESK. CDR3 DNA: TGTGCCAGCAGCCAGGGGCTGCAAAACTATGGCTACACCTTC. This gives the protein CASSQGLQNYGYTF.

This chain links TRBV9 with TRBJ1-3, with a possible D match to TRBD1 (6 bases). The CDR3 sequence is 14 residues long. In germline, CDR1 is SGDLS, CDR2 YYNGEE. Trimming took 0 bases from V and 3 from J, leaving 7 bases between them. Written as DNA, the CDR3 is TGTGCCAGCAGCGTAGACAGGGTTGGAAACACCATATATTTT. Translating it yields CASSVDRVGNTIYF. Looking up the rest from reference TRBV9 and TRBJ1-3 gives the full variable domain: DSGVTQTPKHLITATGQRVTLRCSPRSGDLSVYWYQQSLDQGLQFLIQYYNGEERAKGNILERFSAQQFPDLHSELNLSSLELGDSALYFCASSVDRVGNTIYFGEGSWLTVV.

The chain combines TRBV5-1 with TRBJ2-4; TRBD2 aligns across 8 bases. Per the germline V gene, CDR1 is SGHRS and CDR2 is YFSETQ. The CDR3 contains 15 residues. Losses at the gene ends were 0 bases for V and 8 bases for J; bases not matched to a gene: 7. Here the CDR3 reads CASSLDGRAIYIQYF. The CDR3 DNA sequence: TGCGCCAGCAGCTTGGACGGGAGGGCCATTTACATTCAGTACTTC.

The chain uses TRBV3-1 and TRBJ1-2, with D perhaps matching TRBD1 (5 bases). From germline, CDR1 is LGHDT and CDR2 YNNKEL (reference sequence). Trimming took off 3 bases at V and 8 bases at J, with 22 bases between the two ends. The CDR3 consists of 16 residues. The CDR3 spells CASSHVLRGGRGGYTF. The CDR3 nucleotides read TGTGCCAGCAGCCATGTTTTGAGGGGAGGACGTGGCGGCTACACCTTC.

The chain uses TRBV20-1 and TRBJ2-7, with D maybe TRBD1 (6 bases). CDR3 length: 11 amino acids. V was clipped by 6 bases and J by 7 bases, with 13 bases between them. From germline, CDR1 is DFQATT and CDR2 SNEGSKA (reference sequence). The CDR3: CSARQVREQYF. The CDR3 DNA sequence: TGCAGTGCAAGACAGGTCAGGGAGCAGTACTTC.

The chain couples TRBV29-1 to TRBJ2-7; 9 positions agree with TRBD1. V lost 4 bases and J lost 6; bases outside the gene matches: 7. Germline CDR1 is SQVTM and CDR2 is ANQGSEA. The CDR3 runs to 13 residues. CDR3 DNA: TGCAGCGTTGTTGGACAGGGGACCCTCGAGCAGTACTTC. This gives the protein CSVVGQGTLEQYF.

The CDR3 DNA is TGTGCCAGGAGCGGGAGTGGGACAGATACGCAGTATTTT. Protein product: CARSGSGTDTQYF. The chain has TRBV7-2 and TRBJ2-3, with 8 bases aligning to TRBD2. The CDR3 is made up of 13 amino acids. Germline V gives CDR1 SGHTA, CDR2 FQGNSA. V shed 9 bases and J 3 bases; nucleotides not matched to a gene: 5.

J is TRBJ2-1 and V is TRBV30, with 10 bases aligning to TRBD2. The CDR3 runs 15 residues. Germline V CDR1 and CDR2: GTSNPN, SVGIG (reference sequence). The V and J ends lost 2 bases and 9 bases, in that order; junction bases with no gene match: 10. The DNA of the CDR3 is TGTGCCTGGAGTAAGCTAGCGGGAGTAGATCCTGAGCAGTTCTTC. It codes for CAWSKLAGVDPEQFF.

The V gene is TRBV27, the J gene TRBJ1-5; D uncertain. Trimming pared 0 bases from V and 3 bases from J, leaving 15 bases between. This CDR3 is 17 amino acids long. The germline CDR1 and CDR2 sequences are MNHEY and SMNVEV (reference sequence). The chain's CDR3 is CASSLSWVDSLNQPQHF. The CDR3 DNA reads TGTGCCAGCAGTTTATCTTGGGTGGATTCCCTCAATCAGCCCCAGCATTTT.

This chain links TRBV7-3 with TRBJ2-1; possibly TRBD2 for D (6 bases). V lost 2 bases and J 7 bases, leaving 18 bases between the germline ends. CDR1 is SGHTA, CDR2 FQGTGA, per germline. There are 16 residues in the CDR3. CDR3 in amino acids: CASSLSAGWGLNEQFF. CDR3 DNA sequence: TGTGCCAGCAGCTTATCGGCGGGATGGGGCCTTAATGAGCAGTTCTTC.

The V gene is TRBV20-1, the J gene TRBJ2-1, with D perhaps TRBD2 (5 bases). This CDR3 contains 13 residues. V was shortened by 3 bases and J by 0 bases, with 6 bases between the two germline ends. Germline CDR1 reads DFQATT; CDR2 reads SNEGSKA (reference sequence). CDR3 bases: TGCAGTGCTAGTCGGGGCTCCTACAATGAGCAGTTCTTC. Its translation: CSASRGSYNEQFF.

The rearrangement links TRBV3-1 to TRBJ2-7; a possible D gene is TRBD1 (5 bases). Trimming left V 4 bases short and J 5 bases short, with 18 bases between. The CDR3 runs to 15 residues. Germline CDR1 LGHDT, CDR2 YNNKEL (reference sequence). The CDR3 DNA sequence: TGTGCCAGCAGCCGCAATCTCGCAGGGTTCAACGAGCAGTACTTC. It specifies CASSRNLAGFNEQYF.

This clonotype was counted a few times. This chain joins TRBV20-1 and TRBJ2-3, with 9 bases that match TRBD1. The CDR3 has 14 residues. J lost 1 base, V lost 4 bases, and 3 bases had no gene match. Germline V gene lookup returns CDR1 DFQATT and CDR2 SNEGSKA (reference sequence). The CDR3 coding sequence is TGCAGTGCTAAGGGACAGGGAGGCACAGATACGCAGTATTTT. It yields the protein CSAKGQGGTDTQYF.

The chain has TRBV3-1 and TRBJ1-2, with a weak D call TRBD1 (6 bases). Germline lookup yields CDR1 LGHDT and CDR2 YNNKEL (reference sequence). CDR3 length equals 13 residues. V was cut by 4 bases and J by 7 bases, with 13 bases left in between. CDR3 bases: TGTGCCAGCAGCCTTACACAGGGACGTGGCTACACCTTC. Amino acid sequence: CASSLTQGRGYTF.

V gene TRBV29-1 combines with J gene TRBJ2-1; no reliable D call. Germline assignment: CDR1 SQVTM and CDR2 ANQGSEA. V was clipped by 5 bases and J by 4 bases, with 15 bases between them. The CDR3 extends over 14 amino acids. Here the CDR3 DNA reads TGCAGCGTTCGGTCCGGACGGTGGTACAATGAGCAGTTCTTC. Translation gives CSVRSGRWYNEQFF.

The V call is TRBV7-2, the J call TRBJ1-5, with D possibly matching TRBD1 (6 bases). The CDR3 is 14 amino acids. From germline, CDR1 is SGHTA and CDR2 FQGNSA. The germline V and J ends were trimmed by 3 bases and 7 bases, with 13 bases remaining between them. As DNA, the CDR3 is TGTGCCAGCAGCTTGGGCAGGGGTTCGCAGCCCCAGCATTTT. Protein: CASSLGRGSQPQHF.

The J gene is TRBJ2-7, the V gene TRBV12-3 or TRBV12-4; D is ambiguous. This CDR3 comprises 12 residues. Deletions cut 8 bases from V and 4 bases from J, with 12 bases between. The CDR3 nucleotides read TGTGCCAGCCGCACCGGGCGGTACGAGCAGTACTTC. It is translated as CASRTGRYEQYF.

This sequence joins TRBV12-5 and TRBJ2-7; 12 nucleotides match TRBD1. Germline trimming cut 4 bases from V and 4 bases from J; bases unmatched to any gene: 5. CDR1 is LGHNT and CDR2 is FRNRAP in the germline V gene. This CDR3 comprises 15 residues. CDR3 nucleotide sequence: TGTGCTAGTGGTTCGAGGGACAGGGGGCTTTACGAGCAGTACTTC. Its translation is CASGSRDRGLYEQYF.

The genes are TRBV30 and TRBJ2-3; 7 bases fit TRBD2. With V trimmed by 3 bases and J by 1 base, 4 bases remained unmatched. The CDR3 has 14 amino acids. CDR1 and CDR2 (germline): GTSNPN, SVGIG (reference sequence). The CDR3 DNA follows: TGTGCCTGGAGGACTAGCTACGGCACAGATACGCAGTATTTT. This gives the protein CAWRTSYGTDTQYF.

This sequence joins TRBV3-1 and TRBJ1-3, with D unresolved. This CDR3 is 14 amino acids long. Trimming stripped 8 bases from V and 8 bases from J, with 19 bases between. Germline V gene data show CDR1 as LGHDT and CDR2 as YNNKEL (reference sequence). This CDR3 reads CASGKTLDADTIYF. The CDR3 DNA sequence: TGTGCCAGCGGCAAGACCCTGGACGCGGACACCATATATTTT.

The rearrangement uses TRBV2 and TRBJ2-5; 9 bases are shared with TRBD1. The CDR3 totals 15 residues. J lost 5 bases, V lost 6 bases, and 10 bases had no gene match. Germline V gene data show CDR1 as SNHLY and CDR2 as FYNNEI. This CDR3 reads CASRRGQGGPETQYF. The CDR3 nucleotides are TGTGCCAGCAGACGGGGACAGGGAGGACCGGAGACCCAGTACTTC. Filled out from reference TRBV2 and TRBJ2-5, the complete variable domain reads EPEVTQTPSHQVTQMGQEVILRCVPISNHLYFYWYRQILGQKVEFLVSFYNNEISEKSEIFDDQFSVERPDGSNFTLKIRSTKLEDSAMYFCASRRGQGGPETQYFGPGTRLLVL.

The chain joins TRBV7-9 to TRBJ1-2; D possibly corresponds to TRBD1 (5 bases). V was pared by 2 bases and J by 13 bases, with 17 bases between. The CDR3 loop spans 13 amino acids. Germline-derived CDR1 and CDR2 are SEHNR and FQNEAQ (reference sequence). CDR3 residues: CASSLTGAGQCTF. In DNA form, the CDR3 reads TGTGCCAGCAGCTTAACCGGGGCAGGGCAGTGCACCTTC.

The chain links TRBV3-1 to TRBJ2-1; 14 nucleotides line up with TRBD2. The germline V gene encodes CDR1 LGHDT and CDR2 YNNKEL (reference sequence). The CDR3 loop spans 16 amino acids. V was pared by 3 bases and J by 5 bases, with 3 bases of the junction left unmatched. CDR3 protein: CASSHEGLAGDNEQFF. CDR3 sequence (DNA): TGTGCCAGCAGCCATGAGGGACTAGCGGGAGACAATGAGCAGTTCTTC.

J is TRBJ2-7 and V is TRBV2; TRBD2 matches at 10 bases. Germline loops: CDR1 SNHLY, CDR2 FYNNEI. The CDR3 consists of 16 residues. Trimming cost V 7 bases and J 2 bases; bases outside gene matches: 11. For the CDR3, the DNA is TGTGCCAGCACCAGGGAGGGACTAGCGATAACCTACGAGCAGTACTTC. Its translation: CASTREGLAITYEQYF.

J is TRBJ1-1 and V is TRBV28, with D perhaps matching TRBD1 (5 bases). The CDR3 spans 12 residues. V dropped 8 bases and J dropped 1 base, with 8 bases sitting between them. Germline V gives CDR1 MDHEN, CDR2 SYDVKM. In DNA, the CDR3 is TGTGCCAGCCATACAGGGAACACTGAAGCTTTCTTT. Translating gives CASHTGNTEAFF.